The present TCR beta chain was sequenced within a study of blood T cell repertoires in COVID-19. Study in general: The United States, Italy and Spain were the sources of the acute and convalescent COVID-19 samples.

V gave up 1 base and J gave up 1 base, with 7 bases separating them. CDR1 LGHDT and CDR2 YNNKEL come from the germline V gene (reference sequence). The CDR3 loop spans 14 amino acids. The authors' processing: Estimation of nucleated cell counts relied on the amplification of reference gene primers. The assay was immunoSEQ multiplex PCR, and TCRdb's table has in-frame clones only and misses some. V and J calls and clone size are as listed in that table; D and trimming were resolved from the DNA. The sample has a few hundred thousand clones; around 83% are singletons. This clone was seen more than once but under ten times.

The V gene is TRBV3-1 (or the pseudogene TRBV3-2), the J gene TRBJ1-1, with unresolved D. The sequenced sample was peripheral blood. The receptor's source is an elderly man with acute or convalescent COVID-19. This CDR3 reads CASSQVEGNTEAFF. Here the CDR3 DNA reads TGTGCCAGCAGCCAAGTAGAGGGGAACACTGAAGCTTTCTTT.